The 31 T cell receptor beta chains below come from one sample, sequenced in a study of blood T cell repertoires in COVID-19. Assay used: immunoSEQ multiplex PCR; TCRdb lists only in-frame clones, some missing. The table lists about 330,000 clones, about 83% of them singletons. Sequences were obtained from peripheral blood. The receptors come from a woman between 45 and 60 years old with acute or convalescent COVID-19.

This chain uses TRBV27 with TRBJ1-4, with 7 positions matching TRBD1. The CDR3 sequence is 16 residues long. V was clipped by 7 bases and J by 5 bases; unmatched bases: 13. CDR1 MNHEY and CDR2 SMNVEV come from the germline V gene (reference sequence). The CDR3 protein is CASTPMQPTGNEKLFF. For the CDR3, the DNA is TGTGCCAGCACCCCCATGCAACCGACAGGGAATGAAAAACTGTTTTTT.

The rearrangement links TRBV7-8 to TRBJ1-1; a possible D gene is TRBD1 (5 bases). The V end was cut by 3 bases, the J end by 3 bases, with 11 bases between. The V gene's germline CDR1 is SGHVS and CDR2 FQNEAQ. This CDR3 spans 14 amino acids. The CDR3 spells CASSLWGSDTEAFF. CDR3 nucleotide sequence: TGTGCCAGCAGCTTGTGGGGCTCCGACACTGAAGCTTTCTTT.

The chain has TRBV27 and TRBJ2-3; 8 nucleotides line up with TRBD1. The CDR3 loop spans 16 amino acids. The V segment lost 0 bases and the J segment 5 bases; nucleotides outside the gene matches: 7. The germline gives CDR1 MNHEY, CDR2 SMNVEV (reference sequence). The CDR3 reads CASSLSGQGGVDTQYF. CDR3 sequence (DNA): TGTGCCAGCAGTTTATCTGGACAGGGAGGAGTAGATACGCAGTATTTT.

The chain employs TRBV2 and TRBJ2-3; a weak D match, TRBD1 (6 bases). CDR1 SNHLY and CDR2 FYNNEI come from the germline V gene. This CDR3 is 17 amino acids long. The germline V and J ends were trimmed by 1 base and 6 bases, with 20 bases remaining between them. CDR3 region: CASSEDQGMGARDTQYF. CDR3 nucleotide sequence: TGTGCCAGCAGTGAAGATCAGGGCATGGGGGCGCGGGATACGCAGTATTTT.

The gene calls are TRBV5-1 and TRBJ2-5; 7 bases fit TRBD1. Germline V gene lookup returns CDR1 SGHRS and CDR2 YFSETQ. This CDR3 is built from 14 residues. The junction had 5 bases not matched to a gene; V was cut back by 3 bases and J by 3 bases. The CDR3 loop is CASSWAQGEETQYF. Written as DNA, the CDR3 is TGCGCCAGCAGCTGGGCCCAGGGGGAAGAGACCCAGTACTTC.

The J gene is TRBJ2-7, the V gene TRBV6-5; 9 bases are a match to TRBD1. V lost 5 bases and J lost 3; bases outside the gene matches: 8. The CDR3 sequence is 15 residues long. The germline V gene encodes CDR1 MNHEY and CDR2 SVGAGI. The CDR3 coding sequence is TGTGCCAGCAGTCCACAGGGGGCCTCCGTCTACGAGCAGTACTTC. It codes for CASSPQGASVYEQYF.

The rearrangement joins TRBV19 to TRBJ1-4; D is unresolved. CDR1 LNHDA and CDR2 SQIVND come from the germline V gene (reference sequence). This CDR3 region has 13 residues. V dropped 4 bases and J dropped 6 bases, with 9 bases sitting between them. In DNA, the CDR3 is TGTGCCAGTAGTACGGCTAGAGATGAAAAACTGTTTTTT. This encodes CASSTARDEKLFF.

This clone occurred a few times. The V call is TRBV18, the J call TRBJ1-1; possibly TRBD1 for D (6 bases). Trimming took 8 bases from V and 0 from J, leaving 13 bases between them. The CDR3 runs to 14 residues. Germline loops: CDR1 KGHSH, CDR2 LQKENI. The CDR3 DNA is TGTGCCAGCGCTACAGGGTTCATGAACACTGAAGCTTTCTTT. Protein product: CASATGFMNTEAFF.

J is TRBJ2-3 and V is TRBV13, with 9 nucleotides matching TRBD2. Germline trimming cut 4 bases from V and 4 bases from J; bases unmatched to any gene: 12. The CDR3 is made up of 17 amino acids. In germline, CDR1 is PRHDT, CDR2 FYEKMQ (reference sequence). CDR3 residues: CASSSYGTSSVSDTQYF. The CDR3, as DNA: TGTGCCAGCAGCTCCTACGGGACTAGCTCGGTCTCAGATACGCAGTATTTT.

V is TRBV6-1 and J is TRBJ2-1; 7 positions match TRBD2. From germline, CDR1 is MNHNS and CDR2 SASEGT. The ends lost 3 bases at V and 9 bases at J; junction bases unmatched: 11. The CDR3 totals 15 residues. CDR3 sequence (DNA): TGTGCCAGCAGTGATTTAGGGGAGGGATTAGGTGAGCAGTTCTTC. This gives the protein CASSDLGEGLGEQFF.

The chain joins TRBV6-1 to TRBJ2-7; D is unclear. V was shortened by 3 bases and J by 3 bases, with 6 bases between the two germline ends. This CDR3 is 12 amino acids long. The germline CDR1 and CDR2 sequences are MNHNS and SASEGT. In nucleotides, the CDR3 is TGTGCCAGCAGTGACCAGATCTACGAGCAGTACGTC. As protein: CASSDQIYEQYV.

This clone has only a few counts. This chain links TRBV6-1 with TRBJ2-3; weak D call: TRBD2 (6 bases). This CDR3 spans 20 amino acids. The germline V gene encodes CDR1 MNHNS and CDR2 SASEGT. With 2 bases removed from V and 2 bases from J, the gap between germline ends came to 26 bases. CDR3 amino acids: CASSERGRLQVRTNTDTQYF. For the CDR3, the DNA is TGTGCCAGCAGTGAAAGGGGTCGACTACAGGTCCGGACTAACACAGATACGCAGTATTTT.

The chain couples TRBV27 to TRBJ1-2; 9 bases are shared with TRBD1. V shed 3 bases and J 4 bases; nucleotides not matched to a gene: 6. The germline V gene encodes CDR1 MNHEY and CDR2 SMNVEV (reference sequence). The CDR3 is 15 amino acids. The CDR3 sequence: CASSFPGTGFYGYTF. For the CDR3, the DNA is TGTGCCAGCAGTTTTCCCGGGACAGGGTTCTATGGCTACACCTTC.

CDR3 DNA: TGTGCCAGCAGCCTCCTCCCTCTTTCTAGCAATGAGCAGTTCTTC. It translates to CASSLLPLSSNEQFF. This rearrangement joins TRBV7-3 to TRBJ2-1; D is uncertain. Germline V gives CDR1 SGHTA, CDR2 FQGTGA. The CDR3 is made up of 15 amino acids. V was clipped by 5 bases and J by 6 bases, with 17 bases between them.

The gene calls are TRBV11-2 and TRBJ2-1; TRBD2 matches 8 bases. The CDR3 consists of 14 residues. The junction had 8 bases not matched to a gene; V was cut back by 5 bases and J by 8 bases. CDR1 and CDR2 from the germline V gene are SGHAT and FQNNGV. CDR3 nucleotides: TGTGCCAGCAGCGAGCCGGGGGGGCGGGATGAGCAGTTCTTC. Translating it yields CASSEPGGRDEQFF.

The V call is TRBV19, the J call TRBJ1-4, with TRBD1 as a possible D gene (5 bases). This CDR3 contains 15 residues. Germline V gene lookup returns CDR1 LNHDA and CDR2 SQIVND (reference sequence). The V and J ends lost 2 bases and 3 bases respectively, with 10 bases between them. The CDR3: CASSIPRESNEKLFF. CDR3 DNA: TGTGCCAGTAGTATACCCAGGGAATCTAATGAAAAACTGTTTTTT.

This chain connects TRBV29-1 to TRBJ1-2, with 10 bases identical to TRBD1. The CDR3 spans 15 residues. Trimming at V came to 4 bases and at J to 8 bases, leaving 13 bases not matched to a gene. CDR1 and CDR2 from the germline V gene are SQVTM and ANQGSEA. CDR3 region: CSVGEPGQGSGGYTF. CDR3 nucleotide sequence: TGCAGCGTTGGGGAACCGGGACAGGGGTCTGGAGGCTACACCTTC. The full variable domain, in which reference TRBV29-1 and TRBJ1-2 provide the parts outside the CDR3, is SAVISQKPSRDICQRGTSLTIQCQVDSQVTMMFWYRQQPGQSLTLIATANQGSEATYESGFVIDKFPISRPNLTFSTLTVSNMSPEDSSIYLCSVGEPGQGSGGYTFGSGTRLTVV.

This clone showed up just a few times. The chain has TRBV5-1 and TRBJ2-1, with D tentatively TRBD2 (6 bases). Germline values: CDR1 SGHRS, CDR2 YFSETQ. Trimming left V 5 bases short and J 3 bases short, with 15 bases between. This CDR3 is 15 amino acids long. DNA of the CDR3: TGCGCCAGCAGGGAGGGGAGCCCCCTCTACAATGAGCAGTTCTTC. Translation gives CASREGSPLYNEQFF. The full variable domain, with the rest looked up from reference TRBV5-1 and TRBJ2-1, is KAGVTQTPRYLIKTRGQQVTLSCSPISGHRSVSWYQQTPGQGLQFLFEYFSETQRNKGNFPGRFSGRQFSNSRSEMNVSTLELGDSALYLCASREGSPLYNEQFFGPGTRLTVL.

In this sample, this clone turned up a few times. V usage is TRBV30 and J usage is TRBJ1-2; D is unclear. V lost 5 bases to trimming and J lost 6 bases, with 10 bases between them. The length of the CDR3 is 11 residues. Germline lookup yields CDR1 GTSNPN and CDR2 SVGIG (reference sequence). CDR3 protein: CAWRRTHGYTF. Here the CDR3 DNA reads TGTGCCTGGCGACGGACTCATGGCTACACCTTC. Variable domain in full (rest from reference TRBV30 and TRBJ1-2): SQTIHQWPATLVQPVGSPLSLECTVEGTSNPNLYWYRQAAGRGLQLLFYSVGIGQISSEVPQNLSASRPQDRQFILSSKKLLLSDSGFYLCAWRRTHGYTFGSGTRLTVV.

The chain is built from TRBV28 and TRBJ1-5; tentative D call: TRBD1 (6 bases). With 7 bases removed from V and 9 bases from J, the gap between germline ends came to 16 bases. There are 13 residues in the CDR3. Germline-derived CDR1 and CDR2 are MDHEN and SYDVKM. The CDR3 DNA follows: TGTGCCAGCAAGGGGGACACCCTTTGGCCCCAGCATTTT. This gives the protein CASKGDTLWPQHF. The full variable domain, in which reference TRBV28 and TRBJ1-5 provide the parts outside the CDR3, is DVKVTQSSRYLVKRTGEKVFLECVQDMDHENMFWYRQDPGLGLRLIYFSYDVKMKEKGDIPEGYSVSREKKERFSLILESASTNQTSMYLCASKGDTLWPQHFGDGTRLSIL.

The chain is built from TRBV10-3 and TRBJ1-2; 7 positions match TRBD1. Per germline, CDR1 ENHRY and CDR2 SYGVKD. The CDR3 has 15 residues. After removal of 3 bases from V and 0 bases from J, the junction contained 4 bases not matched to a gene. The CDR3 DNA reads TGTGCCATCAGTGACTCGACAGGGCCTAACTATGGCTACACCTTC. It is translated as CAISDSTGPNYGYTF.

This chain connects TRBV6-2 or TRBV6-3 to TRBJ1-2; 7 bases are a match to TRBD1. With 6 bases clipped from V and 2 bases from J, the junction kept 6 bases outside the gene matches. CDR1 MNHEY and CDR2 SVGEGT come from the germline V gene. The CDR3 has 14 residues. The CDR3 DNA reads as TGTGCCAGCAGCCGGGACAGAATAAACTATGGCTACACCTTC. Its translation: CASSRDRINYGYTF.

A few counts support this clone. The genes are TRBV11-2 and TRBJ2-5, with TRBD2 as a possible D gene (5 bases). Germline CDR1 SGHAT, CDR2 FQNNGV. V was clipped by 4 bases and J by 2 bases, with 11 bases between them. CDR3 length: 14 residues. The CDR3 is CASSSPRGQETQYF. Written as DNA, the CDR3 is TGTGCCAGCAGCTCCCCACGGGGTCAAGAGACCCAGTACTTC.

The rearrangement joins TRBV5-1 to TRBJ2-1; D is unclear. Per germline, CDR1 SGHRS and CDR2 YFSETQ. The CDR3 sequence is 14 residues long. V was cut by 5 bases and J by 0 bases, with 9 bases left in between. The CDR3 region has the DNA TGCGCCAGCAGGGCAGGCCCCTCCTACAATGAGCAGTTCTTC. Protein product: CASRAGPSYNEQFF.

V gene TRBV29-1 combines with J gene TRBJ1-1; D ambiguous. There are 13 residues in the CDR3. V was shortened by 2 bases and J by 7 bases, with 14 bases between the two germline ends. Germline CDR1 and CDR2: SQVTM and ANQGSEA. CDR3 nucleotides: TGCAGCGTTGAATCTTCCAGAAAATTTGAAGCTTTCTTT. Amino acid sequence: CSVESSRKFEAFF.

The chain's CDR3 is CASSLDRGHHNEQFF. The CDR3 DNA reads as TGTGCCAGTAGTTTGGACAGGGGGCACCACAATGAGCAGTTCTTC. The chain has TRBV19 and TRBJ2-1; 11 bases align to TRBD1. CDR3 length: 15 residues. Per the germline V gene, CDR1 is LNHDA and CDR2 is SQIVND (reference sequence). V shed 5 bases and J 5 bases; nucleotides not matched to a gene: 5.

This clone was detected only a few times. Other nucleotide sequences from this sample produce the same CDR3. The rearrangement joins TRBV19 to TRBJ1-5, with D perhaps matching TRBD1 (5 bases). The CDR3 is 13 amino acids. The germline CDR1 and CDR2 sequences are LNHDA and SQIVND (reference sequence). V dropped 3 bases and J dropped 4 bases, with 7 bases sitting between them. The CDR3 is CASSIGGNQPQHF. CDR3 coding DNA: TGTGCCAGTAGTATCGGGGGAAATCAGCCCCAGCATTTT.

V usage is TRBV15 and J usage is TRBJ2-7; the D is unclear. Germline V gene data show CDR1 as LNHNV and CDR2 as YYDKDF (reference sequence). The CDR3 totals 15 residues. Deletions cut 0 bases from V and 2 bases from J, with 11 bases between. CDR3 in DNA: TGTGCCACCAGCAGAGATCGGGTCTCCCCCTACGAGCAGTACTTC. Translating it yields CATSRDRVSPYEQYF.

This chain joins TRBV7-2 and TRBJ1-3; tentatively, D is TRBD1 (5 bases). Per the germline V gene, CDR1 is SGHTA and CDR2 is FQGNSA. The CDR3 covers 15 residues. Trimming left V 5 bases short and J 4 bases short, with 15 bases between. The CDR3 bases are TGTGCCAGCAGCCCCCCCCCAGGGTGGGGAAACACCATATATTTT. Protein product: CASSPPPGWGNTIYF.

The CDR3 region is CASRTGVREDYGYTF. CDR3 bases: TGTGCCAGCAGGACAGGGGTTCGGGAGGACTATGGCTACACCTTC. J is TRBJ1-2 and V is TRBV5-5, with 8 bases matching TRBD1. The junction had 9 bases not matched to a gene; V was cut back by 5 bases and J by 3 bases. The CDR3 has 15 residues. Germline CDR1 and CDR2: SGHKS and YYEKEE (reference sequence).

This clone has only a few counts. The chain couples TRBV5-1 to TRBJ1-6, with 9 bases matching TRBD1. Germline CDR1 is SGHRS and CDR2 is YFSETQ. The CDR3 sequence is 14 residues long. After removal of 2 bases from V and 9 bases from J, the junction contained 3 bases not matched to a gene. The CDR3 region is CASSFGQGSSPLHF. In nucleotides, the CDR3 is TGCGCCAGCAGCTTTGGACAGGGGAGTTCACCCCTCCACTTT. Using reference TRBV5-1 and TRBJ1-6 for the parts outside the CDR3, the full variable domain is KAGVTQTPRYLIKTRGQQVTLSCSPISGHRSVSWYQQTPGQGLQFLFEYFSETQRNKGNFPGRFSGRQFSNSRSEMNVSTLELGDSALYLCASSFGQGSSPLHFGNGTRLTVT.